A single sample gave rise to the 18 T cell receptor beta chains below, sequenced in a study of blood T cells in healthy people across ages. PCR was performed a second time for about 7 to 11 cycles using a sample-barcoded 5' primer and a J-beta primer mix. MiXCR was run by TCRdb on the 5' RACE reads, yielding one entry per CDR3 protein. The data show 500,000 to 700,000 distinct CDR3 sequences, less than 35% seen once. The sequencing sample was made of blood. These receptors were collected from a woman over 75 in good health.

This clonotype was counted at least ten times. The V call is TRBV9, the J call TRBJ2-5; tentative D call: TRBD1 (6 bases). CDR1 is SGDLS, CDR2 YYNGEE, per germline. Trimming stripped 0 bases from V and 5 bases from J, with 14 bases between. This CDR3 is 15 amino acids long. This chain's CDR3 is CASSVEAGGWETQYF. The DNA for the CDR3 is TGTGCCAGCAGCGTAGAAGCTGGGGGCTGGGAGACCCAGTACTTC.

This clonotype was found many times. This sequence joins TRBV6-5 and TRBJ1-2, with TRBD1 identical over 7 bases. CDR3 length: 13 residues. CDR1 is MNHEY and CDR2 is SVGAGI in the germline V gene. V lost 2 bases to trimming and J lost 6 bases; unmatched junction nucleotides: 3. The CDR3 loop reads CASSYVRGDGYTF. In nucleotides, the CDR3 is TGTGCCAGCAGTTACGTCAGGGGGGATGGCTACACCTTC.

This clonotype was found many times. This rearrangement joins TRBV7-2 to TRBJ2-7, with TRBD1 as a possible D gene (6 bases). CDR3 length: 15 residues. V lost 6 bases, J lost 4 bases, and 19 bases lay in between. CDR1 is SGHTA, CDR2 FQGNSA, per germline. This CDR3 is CASRFLHRVSYEQYF. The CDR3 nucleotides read TGTGCCAGCAGATTCCTTCACAGGGTATCTTACGAGCAGTACTTC.

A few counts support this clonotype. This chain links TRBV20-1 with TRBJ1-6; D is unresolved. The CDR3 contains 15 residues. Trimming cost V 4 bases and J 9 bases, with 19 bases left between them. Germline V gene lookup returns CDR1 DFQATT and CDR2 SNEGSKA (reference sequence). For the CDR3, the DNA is TGCAGTGCTACCTACACCCGGGTTGAGGGTTCACCCCTCCACTTT. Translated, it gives CSATYTRVEGSPLHF.

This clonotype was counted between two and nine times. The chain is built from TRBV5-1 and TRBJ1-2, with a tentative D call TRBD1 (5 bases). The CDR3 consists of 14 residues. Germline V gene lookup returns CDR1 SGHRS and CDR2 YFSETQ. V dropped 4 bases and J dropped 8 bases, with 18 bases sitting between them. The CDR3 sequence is CASSRVAGTGGYTF. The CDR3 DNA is TGCGCCAGCAGCCGGGTCGCGGGGACGGGCGGCTACACCTTC.

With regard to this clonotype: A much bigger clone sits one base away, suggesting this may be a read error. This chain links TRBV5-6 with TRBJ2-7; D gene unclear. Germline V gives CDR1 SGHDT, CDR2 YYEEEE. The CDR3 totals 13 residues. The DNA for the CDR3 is TGTACCAGCAGCTTTGAAATACTATACGAGCAGTACTTC. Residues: CTSSFEILYEQYF.

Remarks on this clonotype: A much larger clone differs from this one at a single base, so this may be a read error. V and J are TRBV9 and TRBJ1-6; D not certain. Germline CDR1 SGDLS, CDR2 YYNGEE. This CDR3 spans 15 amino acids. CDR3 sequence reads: CASSVGKEAGSPPHF. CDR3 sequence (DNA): TGTGCCAGCAGCGTAGGTAAGGAGGCGGGATCACCCCCCCACTTT.

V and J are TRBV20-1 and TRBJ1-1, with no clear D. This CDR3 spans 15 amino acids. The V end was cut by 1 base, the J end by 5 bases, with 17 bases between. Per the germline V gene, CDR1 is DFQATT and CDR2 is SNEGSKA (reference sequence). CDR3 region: CSARGGGSIGTEAFF. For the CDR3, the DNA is TGCAGTGCTAGAGGTGGCGGGAGTATAGGTACTGAAGCTTTCTTT.

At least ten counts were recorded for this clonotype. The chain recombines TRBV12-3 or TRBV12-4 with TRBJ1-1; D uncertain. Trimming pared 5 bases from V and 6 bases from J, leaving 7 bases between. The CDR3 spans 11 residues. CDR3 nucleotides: TGTGCCAGCAGTCCTGCTTCTGAAGCTTTCTTT. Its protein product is CASSPASEAFF.

DNA for the CDR3: TGTGCCACCAGCAGAGTCGCGTCAGGCAAAAACATTCAGTACTTC. It translates to CATSRVASGKNIQYF. The V call is TRBV15, the J call TRBJ2-4, with D uncertain. V was trimmed by 1 base and J by 3 bases, leaving 10 bases between them. From germline, CDR1 is LNHNV and CDR2 YYDKDF (reference sequence). The CDR3 length is 15 residues.

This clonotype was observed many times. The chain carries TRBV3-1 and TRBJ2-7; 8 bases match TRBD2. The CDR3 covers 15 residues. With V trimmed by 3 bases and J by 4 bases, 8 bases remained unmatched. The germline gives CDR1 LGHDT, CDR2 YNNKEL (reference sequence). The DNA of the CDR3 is TGTGCCAGCAGCCAGCGGGGGGTTTCGGGGTACGAGCAGTACTTC. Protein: CASSQRGVSGYEQYF.

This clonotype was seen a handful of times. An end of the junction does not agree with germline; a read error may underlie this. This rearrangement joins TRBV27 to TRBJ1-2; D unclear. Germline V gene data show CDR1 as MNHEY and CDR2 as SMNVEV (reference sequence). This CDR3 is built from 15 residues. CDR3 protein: CASSLGLGANYDYTF. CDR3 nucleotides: TGTGCCAGCAGTTTGGGCTTGGGAGCGAACTATGACTACACCTTC.

The CDR3: CASSQDPPLGDTQYF. The CDR3, as DNA: TGTGCCAGCAGCCAAGACCCCCCACTTGGAGATACGCAGTATTTT. This rearrangement joins TRBV3-1 to TRBJ2-3; D ambiguous. This CDR3 contains 15 residues. V lost 0 bases and J lost 5, with 12 bases in between. CDR1 is LGHDT, CDR2 YNNKEL, per germline (reference sequence).

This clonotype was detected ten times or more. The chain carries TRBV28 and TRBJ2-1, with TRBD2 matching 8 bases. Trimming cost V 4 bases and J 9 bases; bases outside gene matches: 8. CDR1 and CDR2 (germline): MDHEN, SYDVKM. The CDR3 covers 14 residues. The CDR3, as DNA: TGTGCCAGCAGTTCCGGGACTAGTGGGACTGAGCAGTTCTTC. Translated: CASSSGTSGTEQFF.

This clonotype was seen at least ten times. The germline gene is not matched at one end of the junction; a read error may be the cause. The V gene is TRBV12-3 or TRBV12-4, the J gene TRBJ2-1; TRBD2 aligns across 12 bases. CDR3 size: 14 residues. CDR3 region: CASSLAGGQLEQFF. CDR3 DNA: TGTGCCAGCAGTCTAGCGGGGGGGCAACTTGAGCAGTTCTTC.

CDR3 amino acids: CASSRRQNELYNEQFF. The CDR3 region has the DNA TGCGCCAGCAGCCGCAGACAGAACGAGCTTTACAATGAGCAGTTCTTC. This chain links TRBV4-1 with TRBJ2-1; TRBD1 is a possible D gene (5 bases). CDR1 MGHRA and CDR2 YSYEKL come from the germline V gene. This CDR3 has 16 amino acids. Trimming took off 4 bases at V and 4 bases at J, with 17 bases between the two ends.

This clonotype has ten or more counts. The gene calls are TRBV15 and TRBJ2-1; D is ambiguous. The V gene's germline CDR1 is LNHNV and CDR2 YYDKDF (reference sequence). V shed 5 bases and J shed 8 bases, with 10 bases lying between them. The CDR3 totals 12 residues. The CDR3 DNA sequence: TGTGCCACCAGCCAAGGCCCCCATGAGCAGTTCTTC. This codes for CATSQGPHEQFF.

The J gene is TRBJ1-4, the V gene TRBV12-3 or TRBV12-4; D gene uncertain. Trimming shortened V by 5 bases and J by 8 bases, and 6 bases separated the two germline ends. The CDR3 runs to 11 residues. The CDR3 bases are TGTGCCAGCAGTCAAGGGGAAAAACTGTTTTTT. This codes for CASSQGEKLFF.